Listed below are T cell receptor beta chains from one sample, sequenced in a study of human T cells and chemical hapten exposure. TCRdb reprocessed the RACE reads via MiXCR and lists one record per CDR3 protein. The repertoire has about 180,000 distinct CDR3 sequences, 25% to 30% of them found once; the top ten carry just under 3%. The material sequenced was whole blood, taken in connection with sensitization to the hapten diphenylcyclopropenone (DPC). Receptors originate from a woman aged 25 to 39 with alopecia areata. Some clones in this sample may be carry-over from other donors' samples. The conserved cysteine and the conserved F or W are not part of the CDR3 here.

>TRBV5-1
ASSLERLSYEQY
>TRBV28
ASSFRTGSHEQY
>TRBV5-5
ASSLGGTSGGTVEF
>TRBV4-1
ASSQEGEQGQGGSGANVLT
>TRBV29-1
SVDRAGKQF
>TRBV28
ATRLQGNYGYT
>TRBV7-2
ASSLYNNQETQY
>TRBV9
ASSVDESSYNEQF
>TRBV7-2
ASSLGTGDEQY
>TRBV28
ASSPSGLGTEAF
>TRBV5-1
ASSSWTGEETQY
>TRBV27
ASSFWVNTNTGELF
>TRBV27
ASRKDTVSTDTQY
>TRBV5-1
ASSSLGAGAGGEQY
>TRBV18
ASSPEEETQY
>TRBV7-2
ASSRQIMRGNTEAF
>TRBV7-2
ASSLQQGADTIY